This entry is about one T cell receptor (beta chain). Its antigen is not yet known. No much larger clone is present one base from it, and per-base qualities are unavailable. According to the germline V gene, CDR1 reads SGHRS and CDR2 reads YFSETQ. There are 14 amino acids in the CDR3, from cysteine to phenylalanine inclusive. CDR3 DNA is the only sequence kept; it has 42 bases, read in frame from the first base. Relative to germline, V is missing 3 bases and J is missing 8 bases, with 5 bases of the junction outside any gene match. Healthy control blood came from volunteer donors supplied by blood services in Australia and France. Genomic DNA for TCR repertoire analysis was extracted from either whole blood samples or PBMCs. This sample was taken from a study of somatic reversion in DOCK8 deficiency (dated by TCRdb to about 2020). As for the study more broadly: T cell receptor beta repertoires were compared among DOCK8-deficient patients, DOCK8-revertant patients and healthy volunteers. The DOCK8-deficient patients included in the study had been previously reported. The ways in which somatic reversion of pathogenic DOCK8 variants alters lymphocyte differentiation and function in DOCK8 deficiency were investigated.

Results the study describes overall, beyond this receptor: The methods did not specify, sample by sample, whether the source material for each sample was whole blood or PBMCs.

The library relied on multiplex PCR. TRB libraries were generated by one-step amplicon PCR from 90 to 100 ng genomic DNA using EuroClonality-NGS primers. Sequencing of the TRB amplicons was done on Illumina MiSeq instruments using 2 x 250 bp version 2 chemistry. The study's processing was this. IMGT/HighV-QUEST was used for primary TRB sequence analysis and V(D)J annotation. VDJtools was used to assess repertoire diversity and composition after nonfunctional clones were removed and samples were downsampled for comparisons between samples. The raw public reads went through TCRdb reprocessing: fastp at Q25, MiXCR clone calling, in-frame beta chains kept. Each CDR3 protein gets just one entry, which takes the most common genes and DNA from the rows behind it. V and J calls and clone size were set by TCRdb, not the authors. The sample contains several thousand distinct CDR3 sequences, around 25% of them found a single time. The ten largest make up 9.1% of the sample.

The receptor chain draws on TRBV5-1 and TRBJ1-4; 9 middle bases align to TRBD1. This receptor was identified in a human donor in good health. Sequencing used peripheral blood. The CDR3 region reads CASSSGTGFEKLFF. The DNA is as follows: TGCGCCAGCAGCTCCGGGACAGGGTTCGAAAAACTGTTTTTT.